A selection of T cell receptor beta chains follows, all from one sample in a study of regulatory T cells in long-lasting Graves disease. TCRdb used MiXCR to reprocess the multiplex PCR reads, holding one entry per CDR3 protein. The sample carries about 560,000 distinct CDR3 sequences, 15% to 20% recorded once. This sample also belongs to another study, concerning T cells in Graves' hyperthyroidism and ophthalmopathy.

Sequencing used peripheral blood mononuclear cells (PBMCs), obtained at new diagnosis, from a patient treated with antithyroid drugs. The receptors were gathered from a man aged 18 to 29 with Graves disease. The conserved cysteine and the conserved F or W are not part of the CDR3 here.

V gene	J gene	CDR3 protein
TRBV29-1	TRBJ1-2	SVGGGSYGYT
TRBV3-1	TRBJ2-1	ASSQGRIKSSYNEQF
TRBV30	TRBJ1-2	AWSESGERGYT
TRBV29-1	TRBJ2-7	SVERDKRPYEQY
TRBV3-1	TRBJ2-4	ASSLRIETKNIQY
TRBV5-1	TRBJ2-5	ASSPGQVQETQY
TRBV6-2/TRBV6-3	TRBJ1-1	ASSYVLEAF
TRBV28	TRBJ1-5	ASSSSGTGYQPQH
TRBV5-1	TRBJ1-2	ASRPDLNYGYT
TRBV30	TRBJ2-6	AKGQDSGANVLT
TRBV6-1	TRBJ2-6	ASRAVGSGANVLT
TRBV6-5	TRBJ2-7	ASSYSRAQTARRGREWNEQY
TRBV20-1	TRBJ2-2	SAGSSGTGELF
TRBV7-9	TRBJ2-3	ASSPLVGSGRRIETDTQY
TRBV25-1	TRBJ2-3	ASSEYLGASTDTQY
TRBV5-6	TRBJ2-7	ASSSLAATYEQY
TRBV5-1	TRBJ2-7	ASSLRGTGFSEQY
TRBV2	TRBJ2-5	ASSPGYQETQY
TRBV7-2	TRBJ2-3	ASSPSSGGGGEFTDTQY
TRBV29-1	TRBJ2-7	SVPGPNYEQY
TRBV6-1	TRBJ2-1	ASRNVQGGNYNEQF
TRBV4-2	TRBJ2-7	ASSQDLGAGQY
TRBV11-2	TRBJ2-5	ASSPIGSGTGRETQY
TRBV4-1	TRBJ2-7	ASSQGSPLAGSSYEQY
TRBV20-1	TRBJ2-3	SARPGDADTQY
TRBV20-1	TRBJ2-3	SASLGGYTDTQY
TRBV5-4	TRBJ2-3	ASTHRDRVSTDTQY
TRBV7-2	TRBJ1-5	ASSLVNDRVKSQPQH
TRBV5-1	TRBJ1-1	ASSPGVVVAEAF
TRBV5-1	TRBJ2-2	ASSFTATGELF
TRBV2	TRBJ2-7	ASSPGGGWSSYEQY
TRBV11-2	TRBJ1-2	ASSLASTGRGYT
TRBV28	TRBJ1-5	ASSLWQGDQPQH